This passage covers 21 T cell receptor beta chains from one sample sequenced in a study of CD8 T cells in Susac syndrome. RNA, at roughly 0.45 to 1 ug, was reverse transcribed with random hexamers. Each CDR3 protein is one row after TCRdb ran MiXCR on the immunoSEQ multiplex PCR reads. This sample has approximately 120,000 distinct CDR3 sequences, with 85% to 95% found just once. Sequenced input: CD8+ T cells from PBMCs. The source is a human donor in good health.

The CDR3 here is CASSPPGYPNSPLHF. The DNA for the CDR3 is TGTGCCAGCAGCCCCCCGGGTTACCCCAATTCACCCCTCCACTTT. The chain links TRBV7-9 to TRBJ1-6; no clear D gene. Trimming took 5 bases from V and 7 from J, leaving 15 bases between them. Germline CDR1 SEHNR, CDR2 FQNEAQ (reference sequence). The CDR3 loop spans 15 amino acids. Full variable domain (remainder filled in from reference TRBV7-9 and TRBJ1-6): DTGVSQNPRHKITKRGQNVTFRCDPISEHNRLYWYRQTLGQGPEFLTYFQNEAQLEKSRLLSDRFSAERPKGSFSTLEIQRTEQGDSAMYLCASSPPGYPNSPLHFGNGTRLTVT.

The chain carries TRBV20-1 and TRBJ2-7; D remains ambiguous. Germline-derived CDR1 and CDR2 are DFQATT and SNEGSKA (reference sequence). V was pared by 0 bases and J by 1 base, with 10 bases between. The CDR3 totals 14 residues. The CDR3 nucleotides read TGCAGTGCTAGAGATCCGAGAGGATCCTACGAGCAGTACTTC. It encodes CSARDPRGSYEQYF.

This chain connects TRBV9 to TRBJ2-2; D may be TRBD1 (7 bases). Germline CDR1 SGDLS, CDR2 YYNGEE. V lost 0 bases to trimming and J lost 7 bases, with 10 bases between them. The CDR3 has 14 residues. The CDR3 sequence is CASSVDQGGGELFF. The CDR3 nucleotides are TGTGCCAGCAGCGTAGACCAGGGGGGCGGGGAGCTGTTTTTT.

The V call is TRBV20-1, the J call TRBJ1-1, with D unclear. Germline CDR1 is DFQATT and CDR2 is SNEGSKA (reference sequence). CDR3 length equals 14 residues. V lost 4 bases and J 0 bases, leaving 12 bases between the germline ends. CDR3 sequence reads: CSATRGVVNTEAFF. CDR3 sequence (DNA): TGCAGTGCTACCCGCGGGGTTGTGAACACTGAAGCTTTCTTT.

For the CDR3, the DNA is TGTGCCAGCAGTGATAGGTTCATCGGGGGGATCTATGGCTACACCTTC. Translating it yields CASSDRFIGGIYGYTF. The V and J genes are TRBV2 and TRBJ1-2, with TRBD1 as a possible D gene (5 bases). CDR3 length: 16 amino acids. Germline loops: CDR1 SNHLY, CDR2 FYNNEI. Trimming removed 3 bases from V and 4 bases from J, with 18 bases in between.

This chain joins TRBV29-1 and TRBJ1-3; possible D gene TRBD1, 6 bases. Germline V gene sequence: CDR1 SQVTM, CDR2 ANQGSEA. CDR3 length equals 16 residues. V gave up 0 bases and J gave up 0 bases, with 12 bases separating them. In nucleotides, the CDR3 is TGCAGCGTTGAAGAGGGGACACCAGGCTCTGGAAACACCATATATTTT. Translated: CSVEEGTPGSGNTIYF.

The chain is built from TRBV5-1 and TRBJ1-3; possibly TRBD1 for D (6 bases). V shed 7 bases and J shed 0 bases, with 14 bases lying between them. The germline gives CDR1 SGHRS, CDR2 YFSETQ. The CDR3 is made up of 15 amino acids. Here the CDR3 DNA reads TGCGCCAGCCGGGACACGGGGTACTCTGGAAACACCATATATTTT. Its translation is CASRDTGYSGNTIYF.

The gene calls are TRBV6-1 and TRBJ1-4; 9 nucleotides match TRBD1. Germline trimming cut 6 bases from V and 10 bases from J; bases unmatched to any gene: 15. This CDR3 has 16 amino acids. In germline, CDR1 is MNHNS, CDR2 SASEGT. The CDR3 nucleotides are TGTGCCAGCAGCGAGACAGGGGGAGTAGGGTTGGCAAAACTGTTTTTT. Its translation: CASSETGGVGLAKLFF.

This rearrangement joins TRBV7-2 to TRBJ2-3; tentatively, D is TRBD1 or TRBD2 (6 bases each). CDR3 length equals 15 residues. V was cut by 2 bases and J by 3 bases, with 12 bases left in between. Germline CDR1 SGHTA, CDR2 FQGNSA. In nucleotides, the CDR3 is TGTGCCAGCAGCTTAAGTCAGGGGAGGACAGATACGCAGTATTTT. It yields the protein CASSLSQGRTDTQYF.

V gene TRBV7-6 combines with J gene TRBJ2-3, with D maybe TRBD2 (5 bases). The ends were cut back, 5 bases at V and 2 bases at J, with 26 bases in the middle. CDR1 and CDR2 (germline): SGHVS, FNYEAQ. This CDR3 contains 19 residues. The DNA of the CDR3 is TGTGCCAGCAGCCCACCCATAGCGCTTGAGGGATTTTACACAGATACGCAGTATTTT. Its translation is CASSPPIALEGFYTDTQYF.

This rearrangement joins TRBV5-1 to TRBJ2-3; D is tentatively TRBD1 or TRBD2 (5 bases each). The V gene's germline CDR1 is SGHRS and CDR2 YFSETQ. Trimming cost V 1 base and J 4 bases, with 7 bases left between them. The CDR3 has 13 amino acids. CDR3 residues: CASSLLGADTQYF. CDR3 in DNA: TGCGCCAGCAGCTTGTTGGGGGCAGATACGCAGTATTTT.

V and J are TRBV7-9 and TRBJ2-7; no firm D call. The CDR3 has 11 residues. Trimming cost V 8 bases and J 2 bases, with 7 bases left between them. CDR1 and CDR2 from the germline V gene are SEHNR and FQNEAQ (reference sequence). Here the CDR3 DNA reads TGTGCCAGCGGTGATGCCTACGAGCAGTACTTC. Translating gives CASGDAYEQYF.

The chain employs TRBV30 and TRBJ1-1; D gene unclear. V lost 0 bases and J lost 0, with 8 bases in between. The CDR3 has 14 amino acids. CDR1 is GTSNPN, CDR2 SVGIG, per germline (reference sequence). CDR3 sequence (DNA): TGTGCCTGGAGTGTAAAGTCCCTGAACACTGAAGCTTTCTTT. Translation: CAWSVKSLNTEAFF.

This rearrangement joins TRBV5-1 to TRBJ2-7, with D maybe TRBD1 (5 bases). CDR3 length: 14 amino acids. The V end lost 4 bases, the J end lost 2 bases, and 13 bases lay between the germline ends. Looked up from germline, CDR1 is SGHRS and CDR2 is YFSETQ. CDR3 amino acids: CASSSPDRPYEQYF. CDR3 DNA: TGCGCCAGCAGCAGTCCAGACAGACCCTACGAGCAGTACTTC.

The chain is built from TRBV6-1 and TRBJ1-5; TRBD1 matches at 7 bases. Germline V gene lookup returns CDR1 MNHNS and CDR2 SASEGT. V lost 6 bases and J lost 7; bases outside the gene matches: 9. CDR3 length: 14 residues. The chain's CDR3 is CASSDGRGRQPQHF. The CDR3 DNA follows: TGTGCCAGCAGCGACGGAAGGGGGCGGCAGCCCCAGCATTTT.

The chain carries TRBV25-1 and TRBJ2-6; no clear D gene. The CDR3 is made up of 15 amino acids. The V and J ends lost 3 bases and 4 bases respectively, with 10 bases between them. CDR1 MGHDK and CDR2 SYGVNS come from the germline V gene. The DNA of the CDR3 is TGTGCCAGCAGTGATTCCTTGAGCGGGGCCAACGTCCTGACTTTC. It translates to CASSDSLSGANVLTF.

The chain employs TRBV2 and TRBJ2-4, with 8 positions matching TRBD2. CDR1 is SNHLY, CDR2 FYNNEI, per germline. After removal of 4 bases from V and 6 bases from J, the junction contained 2 bases not matched to a gene. The CDR3 spans 13 residues. DNA for the CDR3: TGTGCCAGCAGTGGGGCGGGGGGAAACATTCAGTACTTC. Its translation is CASSGAGGNIQYF.

This clonotype was counted once. The chain joins TRBV7-9 to TRBJ2-5; 8 bases are a match to TRBD1. This CDR3 region has 15 residues. J was trimmed by 3 bases and V by 5 bases; bases with no gene match: 8. Germline CDR1 and CDR2: SEHNR and FQNEAQ (reference sequence). CDR3 nucleotides: TGTGCCAGCAGCGCTAGGGCGGGACAGGAAGAGACCCAGTACTTC. It specifies CASSARAGQEETQYF.

This chain uses TRBV3-1 with TRBJ2-5; tentative D call: TRBD2 (7 bases). Germline V gene sequence: CDR1 LGHDT, CDR2 YNNKEL (reference sequence). The CDR3 is made up of 16 amino acids. V dropped 0 bases and J dropped 5 bases, with 16 bases sitting between them. The CDR3 reads CASSQDVARGLETQYF. The CDR3 DNA reads TGTGCCAGCAGCCAAGACGTCGCGCGGGGGCTGGAGACCCAGTACTTC.

The chain uses TRBV7-2 and TRBJ2-7; 8 nucleotides align to TRBD1. J was trimmed by 5 bases and V by 4 bases; bases with no gene match: 1. This CDR3 is built from 12 residues. Germline V CDR1 and CDR2: SGHTA, FQGNSA. The CDR3 nucleotides are TGTGCCAGCAGCTCGACAGGGGACGAGCAGTACTTC. Amino acid sequence: CASSSTGDEQYF.

The rearrangement joins TRBV12-3 or TRBV12-4 to TRBJ2-1; D gene unclear. V lost 2 bases and J lost 0, with 14 bases in between. The CDR3 length is 17 residues. CDR3 bases: TGTGCCAGCAGTTTAACGTCGGCCAGGAACTCCTACAATGAGCAGTTCTTC. This sequence encodes CASSLTSARNSYNEQFF.